The 5 T cell receptor beta chains below all came from one sample that was sequenced in a study of early T cells in non-severe SARS-CoV-2 infection. From the 5' RACE reads, TCRdb called clonotypes with MiXCR, one entry per CDR3 protein. The data contain 55,000 to 65,000 distinct CDR3 sequences, just under 9% of them seen just once; the ten biggest clones take up 17%. Sample: whole blood. The receptors stem from an adult who was a healthcare worker with PCR-confirmed SARS-CoV-2 infection or an uninfected control (not recorded which).

This clonotype turned up a few times. The genes are TRBV7-2 and TRBJ2-5; D perhaps matches TRBD1 (7 bases). The germline V gene has CDR1 SGHTA and CDR2 FQGNSA. The V gene lost 5 bases and the J gene lost 3 bases, with 22 bases spanning the gap. The CDR3 covers 17 residues. CDR3 sequence reads: CASSQQNPQGGKETQYF. In DNA form, the CDR3 reads TGTGCCAGCAGCCAACAAAATCCCCAGGGGGGCAAAGAGACCCAGTACTTC.

This clonotype has a handful of counts. The chain links TRBV7-2 to TRBJ1-5, with TRBD1 matching over 7 bases. Germline trimming cut 3 bases from V and 3 bases from J; bases unmatched to any gene: 5. The V gene's germline CDR1 is SGHTA and CDR2 FQGNSA. CDR3 length: 15 amino acids. The CDR3 is CASSFQQGYNQPQHF. Written as DNA, the CDR3 is TGTGCCAGCAGCTTTCAACAGGGGTACAATCAGCCCCAGCATTTT.

This sequence joins TRBV12-3 or TRBV12-4 and TRBJ2-7; the D gene is possibly TRBD1 (5 bases). V shed 3 bases and J shed 5 bases, with 11 bases lying between them. The CDR3 is made up of 13 amino acids. The CDR3 loop is CASSFAGYHEQYF. CDR3 nucleotides: TGTGCCAGCAGTTTCGCAGGGTATCACGAGCAGTACTTC.

The genes are TRBV7-2 and TRBJ2-1, with 7 bases aligning to TRBD1. CDR1 SGHTA and CDR2 FQGNSA come from the germline V gene. V lost 7 bases and J lost 6; bases outside the gene matches: 12. The CDR3 covers 15 residues. In DNA form, the CDR3 reads TGTGCCAGCACCTCTATGGGACAGACAGGCAATGAGCAGTTCTTC. Amino acid sequence: CASTSMGQTGNEQFF.

CDR3 in amino acids: CASSYRRAGEPFSTDTQYF. The CDR3 DNA sequence: TGTGCCAGCAGCTATAGGCGAGCGGGAGAACCCTTTAGCACAGATACGCAGTATTTT. The chain carries TRBV5-5 and TRBJ2-3; 8 bases line up with TRBD2. Germline trimming cut 3 bases from V and 0 bases from J; bases unmatched to any gene: 15. Germline V gene sequence: CDR1 SGHKS, CDR2 YYEKEE (reference sequence). CDR3 size: 19 residues.